This record concerns one T cell receptor beta chain sequence. This CDR3 spans 15 amino acids. V gave up 5 bases and J gave up 8 bases, with 19 bases separating them. Germline V gene sequence: CDR1 SGHVS, CDR2 FNYEAQ. This entry is derived from a study of blood T cell repertoires in COVID-19. The table came from immunoSEQ multiplex PCR; TCRdb's copy has only in-frame clones and leaves some out. The sample records about 320,000 clones, 90% being singletons. The receptor was derived from a woman aged 25-40 years who had been exposed to COVID-19. Sample: PBMCs or T cells enriched from blood (not recorded which). The V and J genes are TRBV7-6 and TRBJ2-1, with D perhaps matching TRBD2 (5 bases). CDR3 sequence reads: CASSPPAGTSDEQFF. Here the CDR3 DNA reads TGTGCCAGCAGCCCCCCAGCCGGAACTAGTGATGAGCAGTTCTTC.